This paragraph covers one T cell receptor beta chain sequence. As yet, its antigen is unknown. This may be a read error: a much more frequent sequence differs by one nucleotide. The data belong to a study of blood T cells in healthy people across ages. Study-wide points: Estimates of total diversity, which came from one million sequenced T cells, were considered to be underestimates.

The CDR3 has 16 residues. Germline trimming cut 0 bases from V and 6 bases from J; bases unmatched to any gene: 6. Germline V lookup: CDR1 MRHNA, CDR2 SNTAGT. For the second PCR, which ran for 7 to 11 cycles, a sample-barcoded 5' primer and a J-beta primer mix were used. TCRdb reprocessed the 5' RACE reads with MiXCR, giving one entry per CDR3 protein. The data contain approximately 960,000 distinct CDR3 sequences, approximately 32% of them singletons. In addition, the sample was reused for a study of T cells of mothers and their children. That investigation notes: The authors added sample barcodes and 2-4 random nucleotides using the M1S primer of the second PCR.

V is TRBV6-4 and J is TRBJ2-1, with 9 bases that match TRBD2. The receptor was derived from a woman aged 35 to 49 in good health. The specimen sequenced was blood. CDR3 sequence reads: CASSDSAGGASNEQFF. CDR3 nucleotide sequence: TGTGCCAGCAGTGACTCGGCGGGGGGGGCCTCCAATGAGCAGTTCTTC.